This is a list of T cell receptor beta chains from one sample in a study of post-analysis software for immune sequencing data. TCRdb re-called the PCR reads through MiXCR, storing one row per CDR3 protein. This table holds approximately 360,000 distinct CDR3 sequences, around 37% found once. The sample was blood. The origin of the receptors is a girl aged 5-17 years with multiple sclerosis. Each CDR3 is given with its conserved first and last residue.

cdr3_aa: CASRLGLERNEQFF
j_call: TRBJ2-1
v_call: TRBV12-3/TRBV12-4

cdr3_aa: CASSLTGGRKETQYF
j_call: TRBJ2-5
v_call: TRBV12-3/TRBV12-4

cdr3_aa: CSAAGQSYTQYF
j_call: TRBJ2-3
v_call: TRBV20-1

cdr3_aa: CASTPPGGETQYF
j_call: TRBJ2-5
v_call: TRBV12-3/TRBV12-4

cdr3_aa: CASSQEGYEQYF
j_call: TRBJ2-7
v_call: TRBV12-3/TRBV12-4

cdr3_aa: CASSLVSTGVYEQYF
j_call: TRBJ2-7
v_call: TRBV5-1

cdr3_aa: CASSSSGATAYTF
j_call: TRBJ1-2
v_call: TRBV6-5

cdr3_aa: CASSHRRAGELFF
j_call: TRBJ2-2
v_call: TRBV7-2

cdr3_aa: CASSSLPSGGNTDTQYF
j_call: TRBJ2-3
v_call: TRBV6-5

cdr3_aa: CSARDFQTDTQYF
j_call: TRBJ2-3
v_call: TRBV20-1

cdr3_aa: CASSQDGTLPNYGYTF
j_call: TRBJ1-2
v_call: TRBV4-1

cdr3_aa: CASSQAGTDNNYGYTF
j_call: TRBJ1-2
v_call: TRBV4-3

cdr3_aa: CASQLGDRNLATNEKRFF
j_call: TRBJ1-4
v_call: TRBV6-5

cdr3_aa: CASSPRDRGSHAYNEQFF
j_call: TRBJ2-1
v_call: TRBV5-1

cdr3_aa: CASSYSLEGGGKLFF
j_call: TRBJ1-4
v_call: TRBV6-5